The following is a TCR beta chain sequence with its context. Antigen unknown. The PCR was carried out with 60 Vbeta primers and 13 Jbeta primers. Profiling relied on immunoSEQ multiplex PCR, and the TCRdb table lists in-frame clones only, not all of them. The sample lists some 14,000 clones, roughly 64% occurring once. The data were obtained in a study of cytomegalovirus exposure and HLA in healthy donors. CDR3 size: 17 residues. Trimming stripped 1 base from V and 4 bases from J, with 16 bases between. Germline V gene data show CDR1 as LGHNA and CDR2 as YNFKEQ. Study-wide findings and caveats: Exclusion applied to some V segments, including TRBV6-2 and TRBV6-3, as they were indistinguishable. The CMV antigen specificity of a few CMV-associated chains was confirmed through in vitro analysis. V- and J-gene trimming in TCR beta was tied to a missense DCLRE1C variant by an analysis performed later.

The chain combines TRBV4-2 with TRBJ2-2; a weak D match, TRBD2 (5 bases). This sequence was found in a woman aged 45-65 years in good health and CMV-seropositive. The sample comprised PBMCs. Here the CDR3 DNA reads TGTGCCAGCAGCCAAGGTATTCTGGCCCGGGGCACCGGGGAGCTGTTTTTT. Its translation: CASSQGILARGTGELFF.